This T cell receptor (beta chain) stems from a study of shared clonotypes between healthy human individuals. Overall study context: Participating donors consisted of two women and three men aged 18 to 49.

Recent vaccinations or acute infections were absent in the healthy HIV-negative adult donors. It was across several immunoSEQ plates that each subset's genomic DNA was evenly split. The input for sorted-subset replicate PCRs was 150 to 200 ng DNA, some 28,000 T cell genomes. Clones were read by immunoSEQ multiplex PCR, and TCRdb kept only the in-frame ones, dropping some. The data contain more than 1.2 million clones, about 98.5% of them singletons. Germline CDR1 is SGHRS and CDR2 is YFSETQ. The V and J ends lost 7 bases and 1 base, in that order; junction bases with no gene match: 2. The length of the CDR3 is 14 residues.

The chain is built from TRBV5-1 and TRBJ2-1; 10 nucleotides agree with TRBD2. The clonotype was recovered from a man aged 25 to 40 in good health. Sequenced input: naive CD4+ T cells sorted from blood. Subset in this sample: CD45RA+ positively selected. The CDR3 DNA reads TGCGCCAGCCGAGCGGGAGGGTCCTACAATGAGCAGTTCTTC. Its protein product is CASRAGGSYNEQFF.